These 21 T cell receptor beta chains share one sample of origin, sequenced in a study of blood T cell repertoires in COVID-19 (dated by TCRdb to about 2020). Library prep was done by the immunoSEQ multiplex PCR assay. TCRdb provides this immuneACCESS table in a form limited to in-frame rearrangements. Some clones are lacking; in checked studies, under half of them reflect an unresolved V gene, and why the rest are absent is not known. The sample table records about 300,000 clones; approximately 89% of these occur just once. Clones ranked in the top ten supply over 1.5% of the sample. Sequencing was carried out using peripheral blood. These receptors were obtained from a young woman with COVID-19, enrolled during active disease.

This chain connects TRBV5-1 to TRBJ2-2; maybe TRBD2 (5 bases). In germline, CDR1 is SGHRS, CDR2 YFSETQ. CDR3 length equals 15 residues. V shed 4 bases and J shed 0 bases, with 10 bases lying between them. As DNA, the CDR3 is TGCGCCAGCAGCCCATCGCGGGCGAACACCGGGGAGCTGTTTTTT. Amino acids: CASSPSRANTGELFF.

The chain has TRBV7-3 and TRBJ1-2; D ambiguous. Germline CDR1 reads SGHTA; CDR2 reads FQGTGA. CDR3 length equals 13 residues. The V end was cut by 6 bases, the J end by 8 bases, with 16 bases between. The CDR3 nucleotides read TGTGCCAGCAGATTCGACTCGACTGGAGGCTACACCTTC. Translating gives CASRFDSTGGYTF.

The J gene is TRBJ2-7, the V gene TRBV6-5; D is perhaps TRBD2 (5 bases). Germline V gives CDR1 MNHEY, CDR2 SVGAGI. This CDR3 has 15 residues. Trimming shortened V by 2 bases and J by 0 bases, and 11 bases separated the two germline ends. CDR3 DNA sequence: TGTGCCAGCAGTTACGGGAAAGGAGGCTCCTACGAGCAGTACTTC. Protein: CASSYGKGGSYEQYF.

The chain employs TRBV5-8 and TRBJ2-3, with D hard to call. The CDR3 contains 15 residues. Trimming pared 2 bases from V and 0 bases from J, leaving 10 bases between. CDR1 and CDR2 from the germline V gene are SGHTS and YDEGEE. For the CDR3, the DNA is TGTGCCAGCAGCTTTAGTGTCTGGAGCACAGATACGCAGTATTTT. Translated, it gives CASSFSVWSTDTQYF.

This rearrangement joins TRBV3-1 (or the pseudogene TRBV3-2) to TRBJ1-2; 8 bases line up with TRBD1. V lost 3 bases to trimming and J lost 4 bases; unmatched junction nucleotides: 7. Germline V gene sequence: CDR1 LGHDT, CDR2 YNNKEL (reference sequence). This CDR3 has 15 amino acids. The CDR3 loop reads CASSHLTGAAYGYTF. Here the CDR3 DNA reads TGTGCCAGCAGCCACTTGACAGGGGCCGCCTATGGCTACACCTTC.

The chain carries TRBV5-1 and TRBJ2-7; D is ambiguous. This CDR3 contains 16 residues. Trimming removed 0 bases at V and 2 bases at J, with 15 bases between. Germline V gene lookup returns CDR1 SGHRS and CDR2 YFSETQ. DNA for the CDR3: TGCGCCAGCAGCTTGGCCTCTGTTCGCCTAGCCTACGAGCAGTACTTC. Amino acids: CASSLASVRLAYEQYF.

The chain recombines TRBV12-3 or TRBV12-4 with TRBJ1-1, with 11 positions matching TRBD1. The J segment lost 13 bases and the V segment lost 6 bases, leaving 10 bases of the junction unmatched. This CDR3 contains 13 residues. The CDR3 here is CASSRGQGAGSFF. For the CDR3, the DNA is TGTGCCAGCAGCCGTGGACAGGGGGCCGGGAGTTTCTTT.

This clone was counted once. This rearrangement joins TRBV4-1 to TRBJ2-3; the match to TRBD2 covers 8 bases. Germline assignment: CDR1 MGHRA and CDR2 YSYEKL. Trimming took 1 base from V and 3 from J; bases not matched to a gene: 3. The CDR3 has 15 amino acids. The CDR3 region is CASSQVAGRTDTQYF. In nucleotides, the CDR3 is TGCGCCAGCAGCCAAGTAGCGGGGCGAACAGATACGCAGTATTTT.

The chain combines TRBV18 with TRBJ2-7; a possible D gene is TRBD1 (6 bases). Germline-derived CDR1 and CDR2 are KGHSH and LQKENI. V gave up 4 bases and J gave up 4 bases, with 11 bases separating them. CDR3 length: 13 amino acids. CDR3 DNA: TGTGCCAGCTCACTTTTACAGGGATACGAGCAGTACGTC. Its translation is CASSLLQGYEQYV.

The J gene is TRBJ1-1, the V gene TRBV2, with D unresolved. The V and J ends lost 4 bases and 0 bases respectively, with 6 bases between them. The CDR3 has 13 residues. From germline, CDR1 is SNHLY and CDR2 FYNNEI. Here the CDR3 reads CASSAGVNTEAFF. The CDR3 DNA follows: TGTGCCAGCAGTGCCGGGGTGAACACTGAAGCTTTCTTT.

The rearrangement uses TRBV29-1 and TRBJ1-2, with 10 bases fitting TRBD1. Losses at the gene ends were 4 bases for V and 8 bases for J; bases not matched to a gene: 4. The CDR3 length is 12 residues. Germline values: CDR1 SQVTM, CDR2 ANQGSEA. CDR3 sequence: CSVGRQGAGYTF. CDR3 in DNA: TGCAGCGTTGGTCGACAGGGGGCAGGCTACACCTTC.

This clone was recorded once. J is TRBJ1-4 and V is TRBV4-1; weak D call: TRBD1 (5 bases). The CDR3 loop spans 15 amino acids. The V end was cut by 0 bases, the J end by 10 bases, with 15 bases between. CDR1 is MGHRA and CDR2 is YSYEKL in the germline V gene. In DNA, the CDR3 is TGCGCCAGCAGCCAAGATGGGGCATCTCAAGGAAAACTGTTTTTT. As protein: CASSQDGASQGKLFF.

This clone has a single count. The chain uses TRBV5-1 and TRBJ1-2; D is perhaps TRBD1 (5 bases). Trimming cost V 0 bases and J 5 bases, with 11 bases left between them. Germline V gene sequence: CDR1 SGHRS, CDR2 YFSETQ. This CDR3 is built from 14 residues. CDR3: CASSLARQGYGYTF. The CDR3 DNA sequence: TGCGCCAGCAGCTTGGCCCGCCAGGGATATGGCTACACCTTC.

J is TRBJ2-5 and V is TRBV6-5, with D perhaps TRBD2 (5 bases). Trimming left V 0 bases short and J 0 bases short, with 8 bases between. This CDR3 spans 15 amino acids. The germline CDR1 and CDR2 sequences are MNHEY and SVGAGI. The CDR3 region has the DNA TGTGCCAGCAGTTACTCGACGGGGTACCAAGAGACCCAGTACTTC. Protein sequence: CASSYSTGYQETQYF.

This chain links TRBV30 with TRBJ1-1; D uncertain. Trimming removed 0 bases at V and 11 bases at J, with 19 bases between. Germline values: CDR1 GTSNPN, CDR2 SVGIG (reference sequence). The CDR3 runs to 14 residues. The DNA of the CDR3 is TGTGCCTGGAGTGTGGAGGGTCAAGGTGCAAGGGCTTTCTTT. It is translated as CAWSVEGQGARAFF.

The J gene is TRBJ2-7, the V gene TRBV15; TRBD1 matches at 10 bases. The length of the CDR3 is 14 residues. CDR1 LNHNV and CDR2 YYDKDF come from the germline V gene (reference sequence). V dropped 5 bases and J dropped 7; count of bases not matched to a gene: 8. The chain's CDR3 is CATSGWTGGGEQYF. For the CDR3, the DNA is TGTGCCACCAGCGGCTGGACAGGGGGAGGAGAGCAGTACTTC.

The chain employs TRBV27 and TRBJ1-1, with TRBD1 matching 8 bases. Unmatched junction bases numbered 5, after V lost 9 bases and J lost 2 bases. Germline V gene sequence: CDR1 MNHEY, CDR2 SMNVEV (reference sequence). The CDR3 is made up of 13 amino acids. The CDR3 sequence is CARTGEDNTEAFF. CDR3 coding DNA: TGTGCCAGGACAGGGGAAGATAACACTGAAGCTTTCTTT.

This chain links TRBV3-1 (or the pseudogene TRBV3-2) with TRBJ1-2; 9 positions match TRBD1. V trimming: 3 bases; J trimming: 7 bases; junction bases outside the gene matches: 9. The CDR3 is made up of 15 amino acids. From germline, CDR1 is LGHDT and CDR2 YNNKEL (reference sequence). The CDR3 coding sequence is TGTGCCAGCAGCCAGGGATGGGGACAGGGTGGTGGCTACACCTTC. Translation gives CASSQGWGQGGGYTF.

This clone was found a few times. The CDR3 DNA is TGTGCCAACTCCAGACCTGAGGGTAGCAATCAGCCCCAGCATTTT. Translating it yields CANSRPEGSNQPQHF. V is TRBV5-5 and J is TRBJ1-5; D is uncertain. Trimming took 9 bases from V and 0 from J, leaving 16 bases between them. The CDR3 covers 15 residues. Germline V lookup: CDR1 SGHKS, CDR2 YYEKEE (reference sequence).

The chain is built from TRBV10-1 and TRBJ2-5; D is unclear. From germline, CDR1 is WNHNN and CDR2 SYGVQD (reference sequence). This CDR3 contains 13 residues. V dropped 1 base and J dropped 3 bases, with 6 bases sitting between them. CDR3 sequence: CASSELVEETQYF. CDR3 coding DNA: TGCGCCAGCAGTGAGTTGGTAGAAGAGACCCAGTACTTC.

V gene TRBV30 combines with J gene TRBJ1-2; TRBD1 agrees at 9 bases. V lost 8 bases and J lost 4; bases outside the gene matches: 5. The CDR3 runs to 12 residues. From germline, CDR1 is GTSNPN and CDR2 SVGIG (reference sequence). The CDR3 nucleotides read TGTGCCGGACGACAGGGGGGCTATGGCTACACCTTC. It is translated as CAGRQGGYGYTF.